This TCR beta chain was retrieved from a study of shared clonotypes between healthy human individuals. Study details: In total, the donors were two women and a few men aged 18 to 49.

Libraries were prepared by immunoSEQ multiplex PCR; TCRdb keeps only in-frame clonotypes and omits some of them. The profile shows millions of clones, roughly 94% of them singletons. The table lists this clone with a count of one. Naivety among CD8 cells was defined by CD45RO negativity and positive CCR7 selection, thereby excluding terminally differentiated effector memory CD45RA+ cells. V lost 7 bases and J 0 bases, leaving 5 bases between the germline ends. CDR3 length equals 11 residues. Germline assignment: CDR1 SQVTM and CDR2 ANQGSEA. This chain joins TRBV29-1 and TRBJ2-3; D unresolved. The sample taken for sequencing was naive CD8+ T cells sorted from blood. The sequence was obtained from a man younger than 30 in good health. The CDR3 region has the DNA TGCAGCGAGACTAGCACAGATACGCAGTATTTT. Amino acids: CSETSTDTQYF.